These 27 T cell receptor beta chains were sequenced from one sample in a study of T cell changes during pregnancy in multiple sclerosis. Profiled with immunoSEQ multiplex PCR; TCRdb holds only in-frame clones, not every one. The data contain about 57,000 clones, around 92% of them seen just once; the ten biggest clones take up more than 0.7%. Source: CD4+ T cells from peripheral blood mononuclear cells, taken in the third trimester of pregnancy. Receptors originate from a female donor with multiple sclerosis, enrolled in a pregnancy study.

V is TRBV5-1 and J is TRBJ1-4, with TRBD1 as a possible D gene (5 bases). The V gene's germline CDR1 is SGHRS and CDR2 YFSETQ. This CDR3 is 13 amino acids long. With 4 bases removed from V and 5 bases from J, the gap between germline ends came to 9 bases. The CDR3 region has the DNA TGCGCCAGCAGCAGGGGCCTGAATGAAAAACTGTTTTTT. It encodes CASSRGLNEKLFF.

This chain connects TRBV6-6 to TRBJ1-6; 7 bases fit TRBD1. Looked up from germline, CDR1 is MNHNY and CDR2 is SVGAGI (reference sequence). With 6 bases clipped from V and 7 bases from J, the junction kept 6 bases outside the gene matches. This CDR3 has 14 residues. The DNA of the CDR3 is TGTGCCAGCAGATCCGGGACAGAGAATTCACCCCTCCACTTT. It translates to CASRSGTENSPLHF.

The V gene is TRBV10-3, the J gene TRBJ2-2; TRBD2 aligns across 9 bases. The CDR3 extends over 14 amino acids. Germline lookup yields CDR1 ENHRY and CDR2 SYGVKD. J gave up 2 bases and V 9 bases, and 4 bases lay outside the gene matches. CDR3 loop: CAISGGFNTGELFF. CDR3 in DNA: TGTGCCATAAGCGGGGGGTTTAACACCGGGGAGCTGTTTTTT.

This chain connects TRBV9 to TRBJ1-6; TRBD1 matches at 8 bases. The CDR3 consists of 15 residues. Germline lookup yields CDR1 SGDLS and CDR2 YYNGEE. V was pared by 4 bases and J by 3 bases, with 3 bases of the junction left unmatched. The CDR3 is CASSSGGGYNSPLHF. CDR3 coding DNA: TGTGCCAGCAGCTCAGGGGGCGGCTATAATTCACCCCTCCACTTT.

CDR3 sequence: CASSLRLAGHNEQFF. CDR3 sequence (DNA): TGTGCCAGCAGCTTAAGACTAGCAGGCCACAATGAGCAGTTCTTC. The chain joins TRBV7-3 to TRBJ2-1, with 7 nucleotides matching TRBD2. The CDR3 length is 15 residues. Germline CDR1 SGHTA, CDR2 FQGTGA. Germline trimming cut 1 base from V and 5 bases from J; bases unmatched to any gene: 5. Full variable domain (missing parts from reference TRBV7-3 and TRBJ2-1): GAGVSQTPSNKVTEKGKYVELRCDPISGHTALYWYRQSLGQGPEFLIYFQGTGAADDSGLPNDRFFAVRPEGSVSTLKIQRTERGDSAVYLCASSLRLAGHNEQFFGPGTRLTVL.

CDR3 region: CASSPLGGQGYTF. In DNA form, the CDR3 reads TGTGCCAGCAGCCCCCTCGGAGGGCAAGGCTACACCTTC. This chain connects TRBV7-3 to TRBJ1-2; D ambiguous. The CDR3 extends over 13 amino acids. V lost 5 bases to trimming and J lost 8 bases, with 15 bases between them. Looked up from germline, CDR1 is SGHTA and CDR2 is FQGTGA.

The CDR3 DNA reads as TGTGCTAGTGCGGTTCGGGGTTACTACGAGCAGTACTTC. This sequence encodes CASAVRGYYEQYF. The chain recombines TRBV12-5 with TRBJ2-7, with a possible D match to TRBD2 (5 bases). CDR1 is LGHNT, CDR2 FRNRAP, per germline. This CDR3 region has 13 residues. V lost 7 bases to trimming and J lost 3 bases, with 13 bases between them. Full variable domain (rest looked up from reference TRBV12-5 and TRBJ2-7): DARVTQTPRHKVTEMGQEVTMRCQPILGHNTVFWYRQTMMQGLELLAYFRNRAPLDDSGMPKDRFSAEMPDATLATLKIQPSEPRDSAVYFCASAVRGYYEQYFGPGTRLTVT.

In DNA, the CDR3 is TGTGCCACCAGCAGAGATCTAGACAGATTTATCAGCAATCAGCCCCAGCATTTT. Its translation is CATSRDLDRFISNQPQHF. This chain connects TRBV15 to TRBJ1-5; D may be TRBD1 (5 bases). CDR1 is LNHNV, CDR2 YYDKDF, per germline (reference sequence). This CDR3 spans 18 amino acids. The V end was cut by 0 bases, the J end by 1 base, with 16 bases between.

The chain joins TRBV6-4 to TRBJ2-2, with a possible D match to TRBD1 (5 bases). Per germline, CDR1 MRHNA and CDR2 SNTAGT. The CDR3 totals 12 residues. Trimming left V 3 bases short and J 12 bases short, with 11 bases between. For the CDR3, the DNA is TGTGCCAGCAGTGATTCCAGGGCGAAGCTGTTTTTT. Translated, it gives CASSDSRAKLFF.

The chain carries TRBV7-6 and TRBJ2-3, with TRBD2 identical over 11 bases. This CDR3 has 19 residues. CDR1 and CDR2 from the germline V gene are SGHVS and FNYEAQ. V lost 1 base, J lost 0 bases, and 9 bases stayed unmatched. Here the CDR3 DNA reads TGTGCCAGCAGCTTAGGAGCTAGCGGGGGGATGACTAGCACAGATACGCAGTATTTT. It codes for CASSLGASGGMTSTDTQYF.

The chain combines TRBV5-1 with TRBJ2-3; 7 bases match TRBD2. The CDR3 runs to 15 residues. CDR1 is SGHRS, CDR2 YFSETQ, per germline. The V gene end was trimmed by 0 bases and the J gene end by 1 base; junction bases not matched to a gene: 2. The CDR3 coding sequence is TGCGCCAGCAGCTTGGGGGGGAGGGGCACAGATACGCAGTATTTT. Translation: CASSLGGRGTDTQYF. Looking up the rest from reference TRBV5-1 and TRBJ2-3 gives the full variable domain: KAGVTQTPRYLIKTRGQQVTLSCSPISGHRSVSWYQQTPGQGLQFLFEYFSETQRNKGNFPGRFSGRQFSNSRSEMNVSTLELGDSALYLCASSLGGRGTDTQYFGPGTRLTVL.

V is TRBV7-2 and J is TRBJ2-7; D is ambiguous. This CDR3 comprises 13 residues. Deletions cut 4 bases from V and 4 bases from J, with 11 bases between. Germline loops: CDR1 SGHTA, CDR2 FQGNSA. In DNA, the CDR3 is TGTGCCAGCAGCTACCCGACTCCTTACGAGCAGTACTTC. Translating gives CASSYPTPYEQYF.

This chain uses TRBV10-3 with TRBJ1-5; 10 bases are shared with TRBD1. CDR1 ENHRY and CDR2 SYGVKD come from the germline V gene. V shed 6 bases, J shed 7 bases, and the junction held 12 bases outside the gene matches. The CDR3 extends over 16 amino acids. Here the CDR3 reads CAIRSSGQGESQPQHF. CDR3 bases: TGTGCCATCAGGTCATCAGGACAGGGGGAATCCCAGCCCCAGCATTTT.

J is TRBJ2-3 and V is TRBV5-8; 13 nucleotides line up with TRBD2. V was pared by 4 bases and J by 6 bases, with 14 bases of the junction left unmatched. Germline CDR1 is SGHTS and CDR2 is YDEGEE. This CDR3 has 18 residues. The CDR3 protein is CASSPGSGTSGEGDTQYF. The CDR3 DNA sequence: TGTGCCAGCAGCCCCGGCTCCGGGACTAGCGGGGAAGGGGATACGCAGTATTTT.

The genes are TRBV5-4 and TRBJ2-7, with TRBD2 matching over 8 bases. The CDR3 has 17 residues. V lost 4 bases and J lost 6; bases outside the gene matches: 18. Germline V gene data show CDR1 as SGHNT and CDR2 as YYREEE (reference sequence). As DNA, the CDR3 is TGTGCCAGCAGCAATCCCGGGCGGGGGGCGGCAGCCTCCGAGCAGTACTTC. It yields the protein CASSNPGRGAAASEQYF.

This CDR3 reads CASSLPGQGQQYF. The CDR3 DNA follows: TGTGCCAGCAGCTTGCCCGGACAGGGGCAGCAGTATTTT. The chain employs TRBV5-4 and TRBJ2-3, with 9 bases lining up with TRBD1. This CDR3 comprises 13 residues. The germline CDR1 and CDR2 sequences are SGHNT and YYREEE (reference sequence). V shed 1 base and J 11 bases; nucleotides not matched to a gene: 5.

The chain combines TRBV7-2 with TRBJ2-6; D might be TRBD1 (6 bases). Trimming shortened V by 3 bases and J by 9 bases, and 12 bases separated the two germline ends. This CDR3 spans 14 amino acids. CDR1 is SGHTA, CDR2 FQGNSA, per germline. The CDR3 coding sequence is TGTGCCAGCAGCTTCTGGACAGCTCTCAACGTCCTGACTTTC. Residues: CASSFWTALNVLTF.

The V gene is TRBV9, the J gene TRBJ2-1; D possibly corresponds to TRBD2 (6 bases). Trimming took 3 bases from V and 0 from J, leaving 16 bases between them. CDR1 and CDR2 from the germline V gene are SGDLS and YYNGEE. The CDR3 is 17 amino acids. The CDR3 loop reads CASSGGLSQSSYNEQFF. CDR3 bases: TGTGCCAGCAGCGGGGGACTTTCACAAAGCTCCTACAATGAGCAGTTCTTC.

This chain connects TRBV2 to TRBJ1-2, with D possibly being TRBD1 (5 bases). The CDR3 covers 15 residues. V lost 4 bases and J lost 4, with 16 bases in between. CDR1 is SNHLY and CDR2 is FYNNEI in the germline V gene. Here the CDR3 reads CASSVGDGGPYGYTF. The CDR3 DNA reads TGTGCCAGCAGTGTCGGAGACGGGGGTCCCTATGGCTACACCTTC.

The chain is built from TRBV7-3 and TRBJ2-5; no firm D call. The CDR3 spans 15 residues. With 3 bases removed from V and 5 bases from J, the gap between germline ends came to 16 bases. The germline V gene encodes CDR1 SGHTA and CDR2 FQGTGA. DNA of the CDR3: TGTGCCAGCAGCTTTCTCTCTAGTGAGTCGGAGACCCAGTACTTC. Amino acid sequence: CASSFLSSESETQYF. The variable domain in full, with the rest retrieved from reference TRBV7-3 and TRBJ2-5, is GAGVSQTPSNKVTEKGKYVELRCDPISGHTALYWYRQSLGQGPEFLIYFQGTGAADDSGLPNDRFFAVRPEGSVSTLKIQRTERGDSAVYLCASSFLSSESETQYFGPGTRLLVL.

This rearrangement joins TRBV5-4 to TRBJ2-5, with 8 bases matching TRBD2. V was clipped by 1 base and J by 2 bases; unmatched bases: 4. Germline CDR1 reads SGHNT; CDR2 reads YYREEE (reference sequence). The CDR3 is 15 residues long. The CDR3 loop reads CASSLPRGVQETQYF. CDR3 in DNA: TGTGCCAGCAGCTTGCCGCGGGGGGTTCAAGAGACCCAGTACTTC.

This clone was observed a few times. The gene calls are TRBV29-1 and TRBJ2-3, with D tentatively TRBD1 (6 bases). With 8 bases removed from V and 4 bases from J, the gap between germline ends came to 16 bases. This CDR3 has 13 amino acids. Germline CDR1 and CDR2: SQVTM and ANQGSEA. CDR3 DNA sequence: TGCAGCCCTCTGACAGGCGCGGCAGATACGCAGTATTTT. It is translated as CSPLTGAADTQYF.

The rearrangement uses TRBV27 and TRBJ1-6; TRBD1 aligns across 8 bases. V was clipped by 4 bases and J by 7 bases; unmatched bases: 0. The CDR3 runs to 13 residues. The V gene's germline CDR1 is MNHEY and CDR2 SMNVEV (reference sequence). CDR3 in amino acids: CASSWDRNSPLHF. CDR3 coding DNA: TGTGCCAGCAGTTGGGACAGGAATTCACCCCTCCACTTT.

The V gene is TRBV12-5, the J gene TRBJ2-2, with 8 bases aligning to TRBD1. The junction had 8 bases not matched to a gene; V was cut back by 4 bases and J by 7 bases. The CDR3 spans 15 residues. CDR1 is LGHNT and CDR2 is FRNRAP in the germline V gene. The CDR3 region is CASGWDRITGGELFF. CDR3 bases: TGTGCTAGTGGTTGGGACAGGATAACGGGCGGGGAGCTGTTTTTT.

This clone was seen only a few times. This chain connects TRBV2 to TRBJ1-1; a weak D match, TRBD1 (5 bases). The CDR3 consists of 13 residues. Looked up from germline, CDR1 is SNHLY and CDR2 is FYNNEI. With 3 bases removed from V and 5 bases from J, the gap between germline ends came to 10 bases. CDR3 amino acids: CASSDRAQTEAFF. The CDR3, as DNA: TGTGCCAGCAGTGACAGGGCTCAAACTGAAGCTTTCTTT.

The V gene is TRBV19, the J gene TRBJ1-6; perhaps TRBD1 as D (5 bases). Germline CDR1 is LNHDA and CDR2 is SQIVND (reference sequence). The V and J ends lost 7 bases and 10 bases respectively, with 20 bases between them. This CDR3 spans 15 amino acids. In DNA, the CDR3 is TGTGCCAGTACCCCCCTGGGGGGAGGCGGATCACCCCTCCACTTT. It translates to CASTPLGGGGSPLHF.

The V and J genes are TRBV9 and TRBJ1-6; 8 nucleotides line up with TRBD1. The V segment lost 0 bases and the J segment 6 bases; nucleotides outside the gene matches: 8. The CDR3 consists of 17 residues. The germline gives CDR1 SGDLS, CDR2 YYNGEE. The CDR3 DNA reads as TGTGCCAGCAGCGTAGGGCCGACAGGGGCCCCTAATTCACCCCTCCACTTT. Residues: CASSVGPTGAPNSPLHF.